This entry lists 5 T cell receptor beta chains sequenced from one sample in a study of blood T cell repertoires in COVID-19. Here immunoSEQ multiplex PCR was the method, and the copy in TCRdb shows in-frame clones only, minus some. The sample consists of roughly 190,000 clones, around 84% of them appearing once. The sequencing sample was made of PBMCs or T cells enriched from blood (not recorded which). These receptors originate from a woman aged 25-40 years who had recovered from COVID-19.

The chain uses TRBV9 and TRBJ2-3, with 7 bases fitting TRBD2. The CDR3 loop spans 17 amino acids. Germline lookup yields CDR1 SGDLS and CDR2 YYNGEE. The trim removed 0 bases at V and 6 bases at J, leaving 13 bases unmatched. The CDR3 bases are TGTGCCAGCAGCGTAGGTCTTGGGGTTCGGGAGGTGGATACGCAGTATTTT. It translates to CASSVGLGVREVDTQYF. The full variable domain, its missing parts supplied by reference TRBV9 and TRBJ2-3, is DSGVTQTPKHLITATGQRVTLRCSPRSGDLSVYWYQQSLDQGLQFLIQYYNGEERAKGNILERFSAQQFPDLHSELNLSSLELGDSALYFCASSVGLGVREVDTQYFGPGTRLTVL.

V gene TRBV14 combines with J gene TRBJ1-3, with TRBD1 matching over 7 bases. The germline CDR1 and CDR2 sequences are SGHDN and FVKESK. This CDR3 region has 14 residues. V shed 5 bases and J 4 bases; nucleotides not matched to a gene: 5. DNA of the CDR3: TGTGCCAGCAGCGCCAGGGGGGAAGGAAACACCATATATTTT. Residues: CASSARGEGNTIYF.

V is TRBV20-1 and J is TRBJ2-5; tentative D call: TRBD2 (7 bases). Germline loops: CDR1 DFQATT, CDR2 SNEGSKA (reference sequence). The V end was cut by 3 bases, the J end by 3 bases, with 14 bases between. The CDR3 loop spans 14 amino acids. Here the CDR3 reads CSASPGGLKETQYF. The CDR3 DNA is TGCAGTGCTAGTCCGGGGGGCTTAAAAGAGACCCAGTACTTC.

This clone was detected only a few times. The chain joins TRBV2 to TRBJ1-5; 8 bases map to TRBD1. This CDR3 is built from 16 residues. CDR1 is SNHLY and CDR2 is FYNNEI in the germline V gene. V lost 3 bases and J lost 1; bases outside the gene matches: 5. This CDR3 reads CASSDRGRGSNQPQHF. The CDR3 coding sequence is TGTGCCAGCAGTGACAGGGGGCGAGGGAGCAATCAGCCCCAGCATTTT.

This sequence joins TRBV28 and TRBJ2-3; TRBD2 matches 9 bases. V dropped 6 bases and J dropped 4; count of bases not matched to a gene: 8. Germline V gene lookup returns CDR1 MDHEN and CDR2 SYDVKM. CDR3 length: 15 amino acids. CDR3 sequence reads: CASRQAGGGADTQYF. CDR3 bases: TGTGCCAGCAGACAAGCGGGGGGAGGGGCAGATACGCAGTATTTT.